This T cell receptor (beta chain) was recorded in a study of response to subunit inactivated influenza vaccine. Overall study findings and caveats: The authors suggested that every seasonal influenza vaccination recruits few new T cells.

This clonotype was counted only a few times. Antigen: not known. TCRdb re-analysed the RT-PCR reads in MiXCR, keeping a single row per CDR3 protein. This sample carries about 500,000 distinct CDR3 sequences, about 15% of them seen once, and the ten largest clones take less than 4%. The specimen was CD4+ T cells sorted from PBMCs, collected around 25 months after vaccination. The TCR sequence derives from a man between 50 and 69 years old who received an inactivated influenza vaccine.

This CDR3 reads CASSFSGGDQETQYF. DNA for the CDR3: TGTGCCAGCAGCTTCAGCGGGGGAGACCAAGAGACCCAGTACTTC. J is TRBJ2-5 and V is TRBV11-2, with 8 bases that match TRBD2. The CDR3 spans 15 residues. V lost 3 bases and J lost 0; bases outside the gene matches: 3. Per the germline V gene, CDR1 is SGHAT and CDR2 is FQNNGV.